The sequence of this T cell receptor (beta chain) was determined in a study of molecular identifiers for immune sequencing clone quantification. Whole-study findings and limits: Highly expanded clone sizes could be underestimated through barcode sharing by identical TCR molecules.

CDR3 size: 14 residues. Germline loops: CDR1 MDHEN, CDR2 SYDVKM. With 3 bases removed from V and 7 bases from J, the gap between germline ends came to 15 bases. From around 20,000 to 990,000 sorted cells, naive CD8 libraries were generated with 10%, 30% or 50% RNA. Based on a CD8+CD4-CCR7+CD45RA+ profile, naive CD8 T cells were sorted. As previously described, bulk TCR libraries were made using listed TCR primers. TCRdb re-analysed the PCR reads in MiXCR, keeping a single row per CDR3 protein. The table has approximately 500,000 distinct CDR3 sequences, about 25% seen once. In regard to this clonotype: The antigen is undetermined.

Sequenced input: naive CD8+ T cells from blood, with Jurkat cell RNA spiked in. Subset indicated: FACS-sorted CD8+CD4-CCR7+CD45RA+ naive T cells. The chain links TRBV28 to TRBJ2-5; maybe TRBD2 (7 bases). The TCR was taken from a human donor in good health. Some libraries in this study had Jurkat cell RNA spiked in. Here the CDR3 reads CASSLVAGEGTQYF. Written as DNA, the CDR3 is TGTGCCAGCAGTTTGGTTGCAGGGGAGGGGACCCAGTACTTC.